This passage covers 32 T cell receptor beta chains from one sample sequenced in a study of blood T cell repertoires in COVID-19. Method: immunoSEQ multiplex PCR; TCRdb's copy keeps in-frame clones and lacks some. The table records 110,000 or so clones, 70% to 90% of them present only once. Specimen: peripheral blood. These receptors all stem from a woman in her seventies who had recovered from COVID-19.

V usage is TRBV18 and J usage is TRBJ1-6; 9 bases are shared with TRBD1. With 3 bases clipped from V and 8 bases from J, the junction kept 5 bases outside the gene matches. CDR3 length: 15 amino acids. Germline CDR1 reads KGHSH; CDR2 reads LQKENI. CDR3 nucleotides: TGTGCCAGCTCACCCTCGGGACAGGGTTATTCACCCCTCCACTTT. This gives the protein CASSPSGQGYSPLHF.

The genes are TRBV6-5 and TRBJ1-2, with TRBD1 matching 8 bases. The germline V gene encodes CDR1 MNHEY and CDR2 SVGAGI. The CDR3 covers 14 residues. V lost 2 bases and J lost 2; bases outside the gene matches: 1. Written as DNA, the CDR3 is TGTGCCAGCAGTTACGGGGACAGGAACTATGGCTACACCTTC. Residues: CASSYGDRNYGYTF.

CDR3 nucleotide sequence: TGCGCCAGCAGCCAAGAGGGTCAATCACTAGCTTTGCGAATAGATACGCAGTATTTT. Translation: CASSQEGQSLALRIDTQYF. This rearrangement joins TRBV4-3 to TRBJ2-3; D possibly corresponds to TRBD2 (6 bases). Trimming took off 0 bases at V and 5 bases at J, with 24 bases between the two ends. The CDR3 runs to 19 residues. The germline gives CDR1 LGHNA, CDR2 YSLEER.

This clone was counted a few times. The chain is built from TRBV2 and TRBJ1-4; 7 nucleotides match TRBD1. The CDR3 runs 13 residues. Unmatched junction bases numbered 10, after V lost 11 bases and J lost 7 bases. CDR1 and CDR2 (germline): SNHLY, FYNNEI. The chain's CDR3 is CALAGAGGEKLFF. CDR3 nucleotide sequence: TGTGCCCTAGCAGGGGCAGGGGGTGAAAAACTGTTTTTT. Combining the CDR3 with reference TRBV2 and TRBJ1-4 gives the whole variable domain EPEVTQTPSHQVTQMGQEVILRCVPISNHLYFYWYRQILGQKVEFLVSFYNNEISEKSEIFDDQFSVERPDGSNFTLKIRSTKLEDSAMYFCALAGAGGEKLFFGSGTQLSVL.

The chain carries TRBV9 and TRBJ2-1; D is ambiguous. Germline lookup yields CDR1 SGDLS and CDR2 YYNGEE. The V end was cut by 0 bases, the J end by 7 bases, with 5 bases between. The CDR3 totals 12 residues. The DNA for the CDR3 is TGTGCCAGCAGCGTAGGGCCTAATGAGCAGTTCTTC. Its protein product is CASSVGPNEQFF.

The chain employs TRBV29-1 and TRBJ2-1, with D perhaps matching TRBD2 (6 bases). Deletions cut 4 bases from V and 4 bases from J, with 11 bases between. CDR3 length: 13 residues. Germline V CDR1 and CDR2: SQVTM, ANQGSEA. CDR3 sequence reads: CSVAREQYNEQFF. The CDR3 nucleotides read TGCAGCGTTGCTCGGGAGCAATACAATGAGCAGTTCTTC.

CDR3 amino acids: CACDSGGVDTGELFF. The CDR3 region has the DNA TGTGCCTGTGACTCAGGGGGCGTAGACACCGGGGAGCTGTTTTTT. The chain combines TRBV30 with TRBJ2-2; 8 nucleotides align to TRBD1. The CDR3 totals 15 residues. The V gene end was trimmed by 6 bases and the J gene end by 3 bases; junction bases not matched to a gene: 9. Germline CDR1 reads GTSNPN; CDR2 reads SVGIG (reference sequence).

The CDR3 sequence is CASSLVEQGGGYTF. Written as DNA, the CDR3 is TGTGCCAGCAGCTTAGTAGAACAGGGGGGAGGCTACACCTTC. The chain links TRBV11-2 to TRBJ1-2; TRBD1 matches 8 bases. Germline loops: CDR1 SGHAT, CDR2 FQNNGV. The CDR3 runs to 14 residues. V was clipped by 1 base and J by 8 bases; unmatched bases: 6.

V is TRBV29-1 and J is TRBJ2-7; possible D gene TRBD1, 5 bases. The germline CDR1 and CDR2 sequences are SQVTM and ANQGSEA. V was clipped by 2 bases and J by 7 bases, with 15 bases between them. The CDR3 is 13 amino acids. The CDR3 loop reads CSVESLYTGEQYF. The CDR3, as DNA: TGCAGCGTTGAAAGCTTGTACACAGGAGAGCAGTACTTC.

The chain links TRBV7-9 to TRBJ2-6; the D gene is possibly TRBD2 (5 bases). The CDR3 is 19 residues long. Germline values: CDR1 SEHNR, CDR2 FQNEAQ (reference sequence). The germline V and J ends were trimmed by 5 bases and 2 bases, with 22 bases remaining between them. Written as DNA, the CDR3 is TGTGCCAGCAGCGCCCCCCGGACTTTGTACCGGGCTGGGGCCAACGTCCTGACTTTC. Translating it yields CASSAPRTLYRAGANVLTF. The whole variable domain, filled in from reference TRBV7-9 and TRBJ2-6, reads DTGVSQNPRHKITKRGQNVTFRCDPISEHNRLYWYRQTLGQGPEFLTYFQNEAQLEKSRLLSDRFSAERPKGSFSTLEIQRTEQGDSAMYLCASSAPRTLYRAGANVLTFGAGSRLTVL.

Only one count was recorded for this clone. This chain links TRBV21-1 with TRBJ2-1; TRBD2, the table's D call, was not compared with the DNA. TRBV21-1 constitutes a pseudogene. The CDR3 consists of 17 residues. The CDR3 region has the DNA TGTGCCAGCAGCAAACGGTCCCACCCTCGAGCTTACAATGAGCAGTTCTTC. It translates to CASSKRSHPRAYNEQFF.

CDR3 DNA: TGCGCCAGCAGCCAATTGACTAGCGGGAGCTTACACGAGCAGTTCTTC. Translating it yields CASSQLTSGSLHEQFF. The chain carries TRBV5-1 and TRBJ2-1; 12 positions match TRBD2. The junction had 12 bases not matched to a gene; V was cut back by 4 bases and J by 10 bases. The CDR3 extends over 16 amino acids. The germline V gene encodes CDR1 SGHRS and CDR2 YFSETQ.

This chain uses TRBV7-9 with TRBJ1-1; weak D call: TRBD1 (5 bases). Trimming left V 5 bases short and J 4 bases short, with 11 bases between. Germline loops: CDR1 SEHNR, CDR2 FQNEAQ (reference sequence). The CDR3 length is 13 residues. The CDR3 protein is CASSKVGGTEAFF. The CDR3 DNA is TGTGCCAGCAGCAAGGTCGGGGGCACTGAAGCTTTCTTT.

The chain links TRBV30 to TRBJ1-6; no clear D gene. CDR3 length equals 13 residues. The ends were cut back, 2 bases at V and 7 bases at J, with 9 bases in the middle. Germline V lookup: CDR1 GTSNPN, CDR2 SVGIG (reference sequence). The CDR3 here is CAWSRWANSPLHF. The CDR3 bases are TGTGCCTGGAGTAGGTGGGCGAATTCACCCCTCCACTTT.

The rearrangement links TRBV7-2 to TRBJ1-2; tentative D call: TRBD1 (6 bases). Per the germline V gene, CDR1 is SGHTA and CDR2 is FQGNSA. V lost 4 bases and J 3 bases, leaving 18 bases between the germline ends. The CDR3 loop spans 16 amino acids. The CDR3: CASSSLPGGGHYGYTF. CDR3 bases: TGTGCCAGCAGCTCTCTTCCGGGGGGCGGCCACTATGGCTACACCTTC.

V and J are TRBV28 and TRBJ1-3, with D maybe TRBD1 (5 bases). CDR3 length: 13 residues. CDR1 and CDR2 (germline): MDHEN, SYDVKM. Trimming took off 8 bases at V and 0 bases at J, with 8 bases between the two ends. The CDR3 spells CASLDSSGNTIYF. For the CDR3, the DNA is TGTGCCAGCCTAGACAGCTCTGGAAACACCATATATTTT.

This chain connects TRBV10-3 to TRBJ2-3; 9 nucleotides align to TRBD1. With 2 bases clipped from V and 5 bases from J, the junction kept 8 bases outside the gene matches. The CDR3 extends over 16 amino acids. The germline V gene encodes CDR1 ENHRY and CDR2 SYGVKD. In DNA, the CDR3 is TGTGCCATCAGTGAGCCGCCGGGACAGGGTGTAGATACGCAGTATTTT. This translates into CAISEPPGQGVDTQYF.

The chain carries TRBV7-2 and TRBJ2-1, with D unclear. The V end lost 5 bases, the J end lost 4 bases, and 15 bases lay between the germline ends. There are 15 residues in the CDR3. Germline V gene sequence: CDR1 SGHTA, CDR2 FQGNSA. The CDR3 here is CASSPTPDPYNEQFF. CDR3 coding DNA: TGTGCCAGCAGCCCGACTCCGGATCCTTACAATGAGCAGTTCTTC.

V is TRBV28 and J is TRBJ1-4; TRBD1 might be the D (5 bases). The germline V and J ends were trimmed by 7 bases and 0 bases, with 21 bases remaining between them. This CDR3 comprises 18 residues. Germline V CDR1 and CDR2: MDHEN, SYDVKM. The CDR3 protein is CASTGGRQAPTTNEKLFF. The CDR3 region has the DNA TGTGCCAGCACGGGGGGGAGGCAGGCCCCTACAACTAATGAAAAACTGTTTTTT.

The chain recombines TRBV5-8 with TRBJ1-5; 8 bases map to TRBD1. The CDR3 is 17 residues long. The junction had 9 bases not matched to a gene; V was cut back by 0 bases and J by 4 bases. Germline CDR1 and CDR2: SGHTS and YDEGEE. In DNA, the CDR3 is TGTGCCAGCAGCTTGGCCTTAACAGGGGGGGGTAATCAGCCCCAGCATTTT. It is translated as CASSLALTGGGNQPQHF.

The chain couples TRBV18 to TRBJ2-1; TRBD1 is a possible D gene (7 bases). Trimming shortened V by 11 bases and J by 5 bases, and 16 bases separated the two germline ends. This CDR3 has 13 amino acids. The germline CDR1 and CDR2 sequences are KGHSH and LQKENI. Here the CDR3 reads CAGLEGANNEQFF. CDR3 DNA sequence: TGTGCCGGTTTGGAGGGGGCTAACAATGAGCAGTTCTTC.

This rearrangement joins TRBV28 to TRBJ2-7; D might be TRBD1 (6 bases). Per germline, CDR1 MDHEN and CDR2 SYDVKM. This CDR3 spans 14 amino acids. Trimming removed 5 bases from V and 2 bases from J, with 13 bases in between. This CDR3 reads CASSTSRGAYEQYF. The CDR3 coding sequence is TGTGCCAGCAGTACTTCCAGGGGCGCCTACGAGCAGTACTTC.

The chain joins TRBV18 to TRBJ2-7; the D is unclear. The CDR3 is 13 amino acids. The V gene's germline CDR1 is KGHSH and CDR2 LQKENI. The V and J ends lost 1 base and 3 bases respectively, with 7 bases between them. The CDR3 DNA sequence: TGTGCCAGCTCACCACAAAACGGCTACGAGCAGTACTTC. It is translated as CASSPQNGYEQYF. Full variable domain (rest looked up from reference TRBV18 and TRBJ2-7): NAGVMQNPRHLVRRRGQEARLRCSPMKGHSHVYWYRQLPEEGLKFMVYLQKENIIDESGMPKERFSAEFPKEGPSILRIQQVVRGDSAAYFCASSPQNGYEQYFGPGTRLTVT.

The CDR3 region is CASSLSQGAPSYEQYF. As DNA, the CDR3 is TGTGCCAGCAGTTTATCCCAGGGGGCCCCCTCCTACGAGCAGTACTTC. This chain joins TRBV27 and TRBJ2-7, with 8 bases lining up with TRBD1. The germline CDR1 and CDR2 sequences are MNHEY and SMNVEV (reference sequence). The CDR3 spans 16 residues. Trimming removed 0 bases from V and 0 bases from J; junction bases left unmatched: 4.

This clone was seen once. The rearrangement joins TRBV30 to TRBJ2-1, with 14 bases that match TRBD2. With 7 bases clipped from V and 3 bases from J, the junction kept 8 bases outside the gene matches. CDR1 is GTSNPN, CDR2 SVGIG, per germline (reference sequence). The CDR3 extends over 16 amino acids. CDR3 in amino acids: CALGTSGRTIYNEQFF. The CDR3 DNA reads as TGTGCCTTAGGGACTAGCGGGAGAACGATCTACAATGAGCAGTTCTTC.

This chain connects TRBV9 to TRBJ2-1; D is unclear. The CDR3 is 13 residues long. Trimming stripped 3 bases from V and 10 bases from J, with 14 bases between. From germline, CDR1 is SGDLS and CDR2 YYNGEE. This chain's CDR3 is CASSDGPTSEQFF. The CDR3, as DNA: TGTGCCAGCAGCGACGGTCCCACCTCGGAGCAGTTCTTC.

V and J are TRBV29-1 and TRBJ2-3; D is unclear. Germline loops: CDR1 SQVTM, CDR2 ANQGSEA. The CDR3 extends over 16 amino acids. V dropped 0 bases and J dropped 0 bases, with 13 bases sitting between them. The CDR3 is CSVEDGSSTSTDTQYF. Written as DNA, the CDR3 is TGCAGCGTTGAAGATGGGTCTAGTACCAGCACAGATACGCAGTATTTT.

The rearrangement uses TRBV4-3 and TRBJ2-3, with 11 bases aligning to TRBD2. The V segment lost 3 bases and the J segment 2 bases; nucleotides outside the gene matches: 4. CDR3 length: 16 residues. From germline, CDR1 is LGHNA and CDR2 YSLEER. CDR3 DNA: TGCGCCAGCAGCCATCCGACTAGCGGGGCCACAGATACGCAGTATTTT. Translation: CASSHPTSGATDTQYF.

The genes are TRBV5-8 and TRBJ1-2; D unresolved. Trimming took off 5 bases at V and 0 bases at J, with 11 bases between the two ends. The CDR3 covers 14 residues. Germline V CDR1 and CDR2: SGHTS, YDEGEE. CDR3 coding DNA: TGTGCCAGCAGGAGATCCGGGGCTAACTATGGCTACACCTTC. Translating it yields CASRRSGANYGYTF. Full variable domain (missing parts from reference TRBV5-8 and TRBJ1-2): EAGVTQSPTHLIKTRGQQATLRCSPISGHTSVYWYQQALGLGLQFLLWYDEGEERNRGNFPPRFSGRQFPNYSSELNVNALELEDSALYLCASRRSGANYGYTFGSGTRLTVV.

The count of this clone is one. The DNA of the CDR3 is TGTGCCAGCAGCGGACAGGGCCTGGCAACTAATGAAAAACTGTTTTTT. Its translation is CASSGQGLATNEKLFF. V and J are TRBV6-2 or TRBV6-3 and TRBJ1-4; 8 positions match TRBD1. V lost 6 bases and J lost 0; bases outside the gene matches: 6. This CDR3 has 16 residues. From germline, CDR1 is MNHEY and CDR2 SVGEGT.

The J gene is TRBJ2-5, the V gene TRBV7-2; a weak D match, TRBD2 (7 bases). The CDR3 runs 15 residues. Trimming shortened V by 5 bases and J by 4 bases, and 17 bases separated the two germline ends. Germline CDR1 SGHTA, CDR2 FQGNSA. As DNA, the CDR3 is TGTGCCAGCAGCGTACAGGGAAGGGGGGGAGAGACCCAGTACTTC. Translating gives CASSVQGRGGETQYF.

As concerns this clone: Other DNA sequences from this sample encode an identical CDR3 as well. The chain has TRBV30 and TRBJ1-5, with D maybe TRBD1 (6 bases). The germline CDR1 and CDR2 sequences are GTSNPN and SVGIG (reference sequence). V dropped 2 bases and J dropped 4 bases, with 9 bases sitting between them. The CDR3 is 13 residues long. CDR3 loop: CAWSRQGNQPQHF. CDR3 in DNA: TGTGCCTGGAGTCGCCAGGGGAATCAGCCCCAGCATTTT.